A selection of T cell receptor beta chains follows, all from one sample in a study of shared clonotypes between healthy human individuals. The method was immunoSEQ multiplex PCR; TCRdb's version includes in-frame clones alone and lacks a portion of them. The sample has roughly 2 million clones; roughly 95% are singletons. Sequenced: naive CD4+ T cells sorted from blood. All receptors derive from a man between 18 and 35 years old in good health. Each CDR3 is given with its conserved first and last residue. The order of the fields is CDR3 DNA, CDR3 protein, V gene, CDR3 length, D gene, J gene, clone size. The D gene is left open where the match is weak. Expanded clones are given a class, and other clones once, few, many or no size at all.

TGTGCCAGCAGCCCCCGATTGCTACAGGGGGGTACTGGGGCCAACGTCCTGACTTTC CASSPRLLQGGTGANVLTF TRBV11-2 19 TRBD1 TRBJ2-6 -
TGCGCCAGCAGCCCGGGACAGGGGGGCATGAACACTGAAGCTTTCTTT CASSPGQGGMNTEAFF TRBV5-1 16 TRBD1 TRBJ1-1 once
TGCGCCAGCAAAGAGACCTCAGAGATACCAAAAAACATTCAGTACTTC CASKETSEIPKNIQYF TRBV4-3 16 - TRBJ2-4 -
TGCGCCAGCAGCCAAGATGGGTTGCCGGTAGGTTCACCCCTCCACTTT CASSQDGLPVGSPLHF TRBV4-1 16 - TRBJ1-6 -
TGTGCCAGCAGCAAAAGACGAGGGAACTACTACGAGCAGTACTTC CASSKRRGNYYEQYF TRBV5-6 15 - TRBJ2-7 -
TGTGCCAGCAGCTTGCAGGGGAGCTCCTATAATTCACCCCTCCACTTT CASSLQGSSYNSPLHF TRBV7-9 16 - TRBJ1-6 -
TGTGCCAGCAGCTTGGGGGACAGGACTCTACCCTACGAGCAGTACTTC CASSLGDRTLPYEQYF TRBV5-4 16 TRBD1 TRBJ2-7 -
TGTGCCATCCCGGAGAAAACAGGGTATCATGGCTACACCTTC CAIPEKTGYHGYTF TRBV6-6 14 - TRBJ1-2 -
TGTGCCAGCAGGACAGAACAGGTCAGGCGCACTGAAGCTTTCTTT CASRTEQVRRTEAFF TRBV6-5 15 - TRBJ1-1 -
TGTGCCAGTAGTATTTCAGACCTATCCTACGAGCAGTACTTC CASSISDLSYEQYF TRBV19 14 - TRBJ2-7 once
TGTGCCAGCTTCCCGACAGGGTTCACTGAAGCTTTCTTT CASFPTGFTEAFF TRBV18 13 TRBD1 TRBJ1-1 -
TGTGCCAGCAGCTTAACCGGCGGGAGCTCCTACAATGAGCAGTTCTTC CASSLTGGSSYNEQFF TRBV7-6 16 TRBD2 TRBJ2-1 -
TGCGCCAGCAGCTTGGTTGGGGGGCGAGTTGGTACAGATACGCAGTATTTT CASSLVGGRVGTDTQYF TRBV5-1 17 - TRBJ2-3 -
TGTGCCAGCAGCCAGGGGGCCAAAGAGACCCAGTACTTC CASSQGAKETQYF TRBV27 13 TRBD1 TRBJ2-5 -
TGCGCCAGCAGCTCCGGGACTAGCGGGAGTTTGGGCACAGATACGCAGTATTTT CASSSGTSGSLGTDTQYF TRBV5-1 18 TRBD2 TRBJ2-3 -
TGTGCCAGCAGCTTAGTTAGCATCGCCTACGAGCAGTACTTC CASSLVSIAYEQYF TRBV7-2 14 - TRBJ2-7 -
TGTGCCAGCAGCATTGGGACGGTAATCAAGGAGACCCAGTACTTC CASSIGTVIKETQYF TRBV9 15 - TRBJ2-5 -
TGTGCCAGCCGGGAGTTGGGAGAGACCCAGTACTTC CASRELGETQYF TRBV2 12 - TRBJ2-5 -
TGTGCCAGCAGCGCAGACAGGGGGCTCCCGTACCAAGAGACCCAGTACTTC CASSADRGLPYQETQYF TRBV5-8 17 TRBD1 TRBJ2-5 -
TGTGCCAGCAGTGAAGGGGGGACAGCAAATTCACCCCTCCACTTT CASSEGGTANSPLHF TRBV2 15 TRBD1 TRBJ1-6 -
TGTGCCACAGACCTACTTTCCTACAATGAGCAGTTCTTC CATDLLSYNEQFF TRBV7-9 13 - TRBJ2-1 -
TGCGCCAGCAGCTTGGATAACCCGAACACTGAAGCTTTCTTT CASSLDNPNTEAFF TRBV5-1 14 - TRBJ1-1 -
TGTGCCTGGAGTCGGGGAGCTAATGAAAAACTGTTTTTT CAWSRGANEKLFF TRBV30 13 - TRBJ1-4 -
TGTGCCAGCTCACGGCTTTCGGCCAATCAGCCCCAGCATTTT CASSRLSANQPQHF TRBV18 14 - TRBJ1-5 -
TGCGCCAGCAGACCCGGACCGGCAGATACGCAGTATTTT CASRPGPADTQYF TRBV5-1 13 - TRBJ2-3 -
TGTGCCACCCCGCGGACTAGCGGGAGCTGCGAGCAGTACTTC CATPRTSGSCEQYF TRBV19 14 TRBD2 TRBJ2-7 once
TGTGCCAGCAGCTTAATCCCCATGAAATCTAACACAGATACGCAGTATTTT CASSLIPMKSNTDTQYF TRBV11-3 17 - TRBJ2-3 once
TGTGCCAGCTCCCTCTCACAAGAGACCCAGTACTTC CASSLSQETQYF TRBV18 12 - TRBJ2-5 -
TGCGCCAGCACCCAATTTCGGGGCGGCGAGCAGTACTTC CASTQFRGGEQYF TRBV10-2 13 - TRBJ2-7 -
TGTGCCAGCAGTTACTTGACGGGGGGAGAGACCCAGTACTTC CASSYLTGGETQYF TRBV6-5 14 TRBD2 TRBJ2-5 once
TGCGCCAGCAGCTTGAGGGGGGATAATGAAAAACTGTTTTTT CASSLRGDNEKLFF TRBV5-1 14 - TRBJ1-4 -
TGTGCCAGCACCCTCCTGGGGGGAAACTATGGCTACACCTTC CASTLLGGNYGYTF TRBV6-4 14 - TRBJ1-2 -
TGTGCCAGCAGCACTCTGGCGGGCTACGAGCAGTACTTC CASSTLAGYEQYF TRBV6-5 13 - TRBJ2-7 -
TGCGCCAGCAGCCAAGAAACGGTACTAGCCAAAAACATTCAGTACTTC CASSQETVLAKNIQYF TRBV4-1 16 - TRBJ2-4 -
TGTGCCAGCAGCCAAGGGGACAGCCCAAGCACTTTTATGAACACTGAAGCTTTCTTT CASSQGDSPSTFMNTEAFF TRBV4-2 19 TRBD1 TRBJ1-1 -
TGCGCCAGCAGCTCCTTAGCGGGAGGCGGTTTAAGGTCCTACAATGAGCAGTTCTTC CASSSLAGGGLRSYNEQFF TRBV5-1 19 TRBD2 TRBJ2-1 once
TGTGCCAGCAGTGAGACCGTCGGGAACACGCAGTATTTT CASSETVGNTQYF TRBV2 13 - TRBJ2-3 -
TGTGCCAGCAGCCCCGACGGTGAAAAACTGTTTTTT CASSPDGEKLFF TRBV7-6 12 - TRBJ1-4 -
TGCGCCAGCAGCCAAGATTCGCAGGGTGAGCTCAGCAATCAGCCCCAGCATTTT CASSQDSQGELSNQPQHF TRBV4-1 18 - TRBJ1-5 -
TGTGCCAGCAGCGTAGGGGGTCCGTCGATAGTGTTTGAGCAGTTCTTC CASSVGGPSIVFEQFF TRBV9 16 - TRBJ2-1 once
TGTGCCAGCAGTACTGGACTAGCGCGAGTCAATGAGCAGTTCTTC CASSTGLARVNEQFF TRBV25-1 15 TRBD2 TRBJ2-1 once
TGTGCCAGCAGCCAAGATGATTTAGGGATTTATGGCTACACCTTC CASSQDDLGIYGYTF TRBV14 15 - TRBJ1-2 once
TGTGCCAGCAGTTTATGGGTTGGGGCACACGAGCAGTACTTC CASSLWVGAHEQYF TRBV27 14 - TRBJ2-7 -
TGTGCCTGGAGGCTTCGGCAGGCCGACTATGGCTACACCTTC CAWRLRQADYGYTF TRBV30 14 - TRBJ1-2 -
TGTGCCAGCAGTGGGGCAGCTTCTGGGGCCAACGTCCTGACTTTC CASSGAASGANVLTF TRBV28 15 - TRBJ2-6 -
TGCAGTGCTCTGAACACTGAAGCTTTCTTT CSALNTEAFF TRBV20-1 10 - TRBJ1-1 -